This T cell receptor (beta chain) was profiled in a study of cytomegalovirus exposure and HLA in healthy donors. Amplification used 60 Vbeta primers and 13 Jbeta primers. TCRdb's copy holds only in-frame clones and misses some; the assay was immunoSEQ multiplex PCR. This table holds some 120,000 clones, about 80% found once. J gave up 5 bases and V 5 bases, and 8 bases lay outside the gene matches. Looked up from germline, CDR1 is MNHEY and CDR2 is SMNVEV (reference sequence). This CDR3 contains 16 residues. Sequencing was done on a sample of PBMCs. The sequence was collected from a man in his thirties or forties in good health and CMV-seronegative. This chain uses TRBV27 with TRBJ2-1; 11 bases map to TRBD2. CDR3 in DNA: TGTGCCAGCAGTGGATTGGGACTAGCGGACCACAATGAGCAGTTCTTC. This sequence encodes CASSGLGLADHNEQFF.